Listed here are 15 T cell receptor beta chains from one sample, sequenced in a study of CXCR3-negative and CXCR3-positive naive CD8 T cells. 5' RACE with UMI labels generated the TRB cDNA libraries. Using the 5' RACE reads, TCRdb records one entry per CDR3 protein without DNA. The data include 70,000 to 95,000 distinct CDR3 sequences; the top ten clones carry approximately 1.5%. Sequencing was performed on naive CXCR3- CD8+ T cells from blood. Subset described: CD45RO-CCR7+CD27+CD95- naive CD8+ T cells lacking CXCR3 (TNR3-). These receptors came from a human donor in good health. Some clones in this sample may be carry-over from other donors' samples.

J is TRBJ2-2 and V is TRBV28; the D call from TCRdb, TRBD2, cannot be confirmed without DNA. Germline lookup yields CDR1 MDHEN and CDR2 SYDVKM. The CDR3 sequence is 14 residues long. CDR3 sequence reads: CASSLLLANGELFF.

The rearrangement joins TRBV28 to TRBJ1-1. Germline assignment: CDR1 MDHEN and CDR2 SYDVKM. This CDR3 spans 13 amino acids. Here the CDR3 reads CACSLEGNTEAFF.

The chain uses TRBV2 and TRBJ2-1. There are 12 residues in the CDR3. CDR1 SNHLY and CDR2 FYNNEI come from the germline V gene. The CDR3 loop is CASRATANEQFF.

The V gene is TRBV12-3 or TRBV12-4, the J gene TRBJ1-1; as DNA is missing, the TRBD1 call by TCRdb cannot be tested. This CDR3 has 13 amino acids. This CDR3 is CASSYPPGFEAFF.

The chain joins TRBV4-3 to TRBJ1-1. Germline loops: CDR1 LGHNA, CDR2 YSLEER. CDR3 length: 15 residues. The chain's CDR3 is CASSQDPRGNTEAFF.

V gene TRBV28 combines with J gene TRBJ1-2; TCRdb selects TRBD1, and the lack of DNA leaves this call unchecked. Germline CDR1 MDHEN, CDR2 SYDVKM. The CDR3 is 17 amino acids. The CDR3 loop is CASSPIIRQGANYGYTF.

The chain carries TRBV2 and TRBJ2-7; TCRdb lists TRBD1, though no DNA is available to test this call. Germline-derived CDR1 and CDR2 are SNHLY and FYNNEI. This CDR3 has 15 amino acids. The CDR3 spells CASTSGGLSSYEQYF.

J is TRBJ1-1 and V is TRBV7-3. The CDR3 covers 13 residues. Germline CDR1 SGHTA, CDR2 FQGTGA. CDR3 sequence reads: CASSLRMYTEAFF.

This rearrangement joins TRBV5-1 to TRBJ2-7; the TCRdb D gene call, TRBD1, has no DNA to confirm it. CDR1 is SGHRS, CDR2 YFSETQ, per germline. This CDR3 has 14 residues. This chain's CDR3 is CASSDVGTHYEQYF.

The chain combines TRBV29-1 with TRBJ2-1; TCRdb proposes TRBD1, but this gene call is untestable without DNA. This CDR3 has 15 residues. CDR1 is SQVTM, CDR2 ANQGSEA, per germline. CDR3 sequence: CSVEDPTVSYNEQFF.

This chain uses TRBV29-1 with TRBJ2-1; TCRdb outputs TRBD1, but without DNA this stays unchecked. CDR1 and CDR2 from the germline V gene are SQVTM and ANQGSEA. There are 16 residues in the CDR3. CDR3 region: CSVEDQKGWTYNEQFF.

V usage is TRBV28 and J usage is TRBJ2-3; TCRdb's assignment of TRBD1 cannot be checked, as there is no DNA. CDR1 is MDHEN and CDR2 is SYDVKM in the germline V gene. This CDR3 spans 15 amino acids. The CDR3: CASSPGLGGDDTQYF.

V usage is TRBV4-3 and J usage is TRBJ2-2. The CDR3 has 17 amino acids. Germline V gene lookup returns CDR1 LGHNA and CDR2 YSLEER. CDR3: CASSQDSDGTNTGELFF.

The chain uses TRBV18 and TRBJ2-1. The germline gives CDR1 KGHSH, CDR2 LQKENI. The length of the CDR3 is 14 residues. This CDR3 reads CASSPASSYNEQFF.

The CDR3 loop reads CASSTRTGVQETQYF. This rearrangement joins TRBV12-3 or TRBV12-4 to TRBJ2-5; no DNA is available, so the TRBD1 call from TCRdb remains unchecked. The CDR3 consists of 15 residues.